This T cell receptor (beta chain) was obtained from a study of blood T cells in healthy people across ages. V shed 5 bases and J shed 15 bases, with 18 bases lying between them. The CDR3 runs 12 residues. A J-beta primer mix and a sample-barcoded 5' primer were used in a second PCR of roughly 7 to 12 cycles. Each cDNA molecule was tagged by a template-switch adaptor that had 12 random nucleotides. TCRdb re-called the 5' RACE reads through MiXCR, storing one row per CDR3 protein. Of a few hundred thousand distinct CDR3 sequences listed, about 26% are singletons. Per sample, no less than 5.5 micrograms of total RNA were extracted.

The chain recombines TRBV12-3 or TRBV12-4 with TRBJ2-3, with D perhaps matching TRBD1 or TRBD2 (5 bases each). The sequence came from a woman between 65 and 79 years old in good health. The sample taken for sequencing was blood. CDR3 bases: TGTGCCAGCAGTCTTGCCGGGACGAGTTCATATTTT. It encodes CASSLAGTSSYF.